This is a list of T cell receptor beta chains from one sample in a study of CD8+CD57+ T cells in acquired aplastic anemia. MiXCR, run by TCRdb on the reads, gives a single entry per CDR3 protein. The repertoire holds about 200,000 distinct CDR3 sequences, with about 60% as singletons. The material sequenced was sorted CD4+, CD8+, or CD8+CD57+ T cells (not recorded which) from PBMCs. The source of these receptors is a human donor with aplastic anemia. CDR3s include the opening cysteine and the closing phenylalanine or tryptophan. A D gene is named only where the DNA matches it firmly. Size is omitted from some rows. Given values are once, few, many or a class for expanded clones.

abundance: .; v_gene: TRBV20-1; d_gene: .; j_gene: TRBJ2-7; CDR3aa: CSAADFPEQYF; CDR3nt: TGCAGTGCTGCGGACTTTCCCGAGCAGTACTTC
abundance: .; v_gene: TRBV7-9; d_gene: TRBD1; j_gene: TRBJ2-3; CDR3aa: CASSQGAASDTQYF; CDR3nt: TGTGCCAGCAGCCAGGGGGCGGCATCAGATACGCAGTATTTT
abundance: many; v_gene: TRBV28; d_gene: TRBD1; j_gene: TRBJ1-2; CDR3aa: CASSHTPTGGGGYTF; CDR3nt: TGTGCCAGCAGCCATACACCGACAGGGGGCGGCGGCTACACCTTC
abundance: .; v_gene: TRBV7-3; d_gene: .; j_gene: TRBJ2-1; CDR3aa: CASSSQGTEQFF; CDR3nt: TGTGCCAGCAGCTCGCAGGGAACTGAGCAGTTCTTC
abundance: many; v_gene: TRBV4-1; d_gene: .; j_gene: TRBJ1-1; CDR3aa: CASSQADSGGTEAFF; CDR3nt: TGCGCCAGCAGCCAGGCCGACAGTGGCGGCACTGAAGCTTTCTTT
abundance: few; v_gene: TRBV7-8; d_gene: .; j_gene: TRBJ2-7; CDR3aa: CASSLDPPRQYF; CDR3nt: TGTGCCAGCAGCTTGGACCCACCTCGACAGTACTTC
abundance: .; v_gene: TRBV10-3; d_gene: TRBD1; j_gene: TRBJ1-4; CDR3aa: CAISELTGGQEKLFF; CDR3nt: TGTGCCATCAGTGAGTTGACAGGGGGGCAGGAAAAACTGTTTTTT
abundance: few; v_gene: TRBV2; d_gene: TRBD1; j_gene: TRBJ1-6; CDR3aa: CASSEGQGARF; CDR3nt: TGTGCCAGCAGTGAGGGACAGGGGGCGCGCTTT
abundance: few; v_gene: TRBV15; d_gene: .; j_gene: TRBJ2-5; CDR3aa: CATSARSATAQYF; CDR3nt: TGTGCCACCAGCGCCCGTAGCGCGACGGCCCAGTACTTC
abundance: .; v_gene: TRBV5-8; d_gene: .; j_gene: TRBJ2-5; CDR3aa: CASSLEFQETQYF; CDR3nt: TGTGCCAGCAGCTTGGAGTTCCAAGAGACCCAGTACTTC
abundance: .; v_gene: TRBV20-1; d_gene: .; j_gene: TRBJ1-1; CDR3aa: CSARDEAGVGSTEAFF; CDR3nt: TGCAGTGCTAGAGATGAGGCGGGGGTTGGGTCCACTGAAGCTTTCTTT
abundance: .; v_gene: TRBV25-1; d_gene: .; j_gene: TRBJ1-1; CDR3aa: CASSLHNQGSEAFF; CDR3nt: TGTGCCAGCAGCCTTCACAACCAGGGGTCTGAAGCTTTCTTT
abundance: .; v_gene: TRBV5-6; d_gene: .; j_gene: TRBJ2-3; CDR3aa: CASSLVWADTQYF; CDR3nt: TGTGCCAGCAGCTTGGTGTGGGCAGATACGCAGTATTTT
abundance: .; v_gene: TRBV5-6; d_gene: TRBD1; j_gene: TRBJ1-1; CDR3aa: CASRGRQGLTEAFF; CDR3nt: TGTGCCAGCAGAGGGAGACAGGGCCTTACTGAAGCTTTCTTT
abundance: .; v_gene: TRBV7-2; d_gene: .; j_gene: TRBJ2-3; CDR3aa: CASSSQGSDTQYF; CDR3nt: TGTGCCAGCAGCTCGCAGGGTTCAGATACGCAGTATTTT
abundance: .; v_gene: TRBV5-1; d_gene: .; j_gene: TRBJ2-3; CDR3aa: CASSIGTHSTDTQYF; CDR3nt: TGCGCCAGCAGCATCGGGACACACAGCACAGATACGCAGTATTTT
abundance: .; v_gene: TRBV5-4; d_gene: .; j_gene: TRBJ1-5; CDR3aa: CASTNGQRNQPQHF; CDR3nt: TGTGCCAGCACAAATGGACAGCGCAATCAGCCCCAGCATTTT
abundance: .; v_gene: TRBV29-1; d_gene: TRBD2; j_gene: TRBJ2-7; CDR3aa: CSVGDGRREQYF; CDR3nt: TGCAGCGTTGGGGACGGGAGGCGCGAGCAGTACTTC
abundance: few; v_gene: TRBV20-1; d_gene: TRBD1; j_gene: TRBJ2-7; CDR3aa: CSARTGLDEQYF; CDR3nt: TGCAGTGCTAGGACAGGGCTGGACGAGCAGTACTTC
abundance: .; v_gene: TRBV7-6; d_gene: .; j_gene: TRBJ2-7; CDR3aa: CASSLARGSEQYF; CDR3nt: TGTGCCAGCAGCTTAGCTCGGGGGAGCGAGCAGTACTTC
abundance: .; v_gene: TRBV12-3/TRBV12-4; d_gene: .; j_gene: TRBJ2-7; CDR3aa: CASMQGYDQYF; CDR3nt: TGTGCCAGCATGCAGGGCTACGACCAGTACTTC
abundance: .; v_gene: TRBV9; d_gene: .; j_gene: TRBJ2-3; CDR3aa: CASSSAGGHTDTQYF; CDR3nt: TGTGCCAGCAGTTCCGCCGGGGGACACACAGATACGCAGTATTTT
abundance: .; v_gene: TRBV20-1; d_gene: .; j_gene: TRBJ1-1; CDR3aa: CSATPGGAVTEAFF; CDR3nt: TGCAGTGCTACCCCGGGAGGTGCGGTTACTGAAGCTTTCTTT
abundance: .; v_gene: TRBV19; d_gene: TRBD1; j_gene: TRBJ1-6; CDR3aa: CASSPTGGGSPLHF; CDR3nt: TGTGCCAGTAGTCCCACAGGGGGCGGGTCACCCCTCCACTTT
abundance: .; v_gene: TRBV24-1; d_gene: TRBD1; j_gene: TRBJ2-5; CDR3aa: CATSDSQGAGETQYF; CDR3nt: TGTGCCACCAGTGATTCACAGGGGGCGGGGGAGACCCAGTACTTC
abundance: .; v_gene: TRBV10-3; d_gene: .; j_gene: TRBJ1-1; CDR3aa: CAIRPEGGEAFF; CDR3nt: TGTGCCATCAGGCCAGAGGGGGGTGAAGCTTTCTTT
abundance: .; v_gene: TRBV9; d_gene: TRBD1; j_gene: TRBJ1-1; CDR3aa: CASRGTGSEAFF; CDR3nt: TGTGCCAGCAGAGGGACAGGGTCTGAAGCTTTCTTT
abundance: .; v_gene: TRBV24-1; d_gene: .; j_gene: TRBJ2-3; CDR3aa: CATSDLKSTDTQYF; CDR3nt: TGTGCCACCAGTGATTTAAAAAGCACAGATACGCAGTATTTT
abundance: few; v_gene: TRBV5-1; d_gene: TRBD1; j_gene: TRBJ1-2; CDR3aa: CASSLGSDRAGNTF; CDR3nt: TGCGCCAGCAGCTTGGGATCGGACAGGGCTGGAAACACCTTC
abundance: .; v_gene: TRBV25-1; d_gene: .; j_gene: TRBJ2-3; CDR3aa: CASSEGRGVSTDTQYF; CDR3nt: TGTGCCAGCAGTGAAGGGAGAGGGGTTAGCACAGATACGCAGTATTTT
abundance: .; v_gene: TRBV20-1; d_gene: .; j_gene: TRBJ2-1; CDR3aa: CSARDPYNEQFF; CDR3nt: TGCAGTGCTAGAGATCCCTACAATGAGCAGTTCTTC
abundance: .; v_gene: TRBV10-3; d_gene: .; j_gene: TRBJ2-3; CDR3aa: CATTAGTVALEYF; CDR3nt: TGTGCTACGACTGCGGGGACAGTAGCTTTGGAGTATTTT
abundance: many; v_gene: TRBV7-6; d_gene: .; j_gene: TRBJ2-1; CDR3aa: CASSLVSNEQFF; CDR3nt: TGTGCCAGCAGCTTAGTTTCCAATGAGCAGTTCTTC
abundance: .; v_gene: TRBV3-1; d_gene: TRBD1; j_gene: TRBJ1-4; CDR3aa: CASSPETQGANEKLFF; CDR3nt: TGTGCCAGCAGTCCCGAGACACAGGGGGCGAATGAAAAACTGTTTTTT
abundance: .; v_gene: TRBV6-5; d_gene: TRBD2; j_gene: TRBJ2-7; CDR3aa: CASSSSRLAGVTYEQYF; CDR3nt: TGTGCCAGCAGTTCCTCTCGACTAGCGGGCGTAACCTACGAGCAGTACTTC
abundance: .; v_gene: TRBV30; d_gene: TRBD1; j_gene: TRBJ1-2; CDR3aa: CAWSVPGQGTSNYGYTF; CDR3nt: TGTGCCTGGAGTGTCCCGGGACAGGGAACTTCTAACTATGGCTACACCTTC
abundance: .; v_gene: TRBV10-3; d_gene: .; j_gene: TRBJ2-2; CDR3aa: CASHPYSGAGIGELFF; CDR3nt: TGTGCCTCCCACCCATATAGCGGTGCCGGAATCGGGGAGCTGTTTTTT
abundance: once; v_gene: TRBV7-2; d_gene: .; j_gene: TRBJ2-7; CDR3aa: CASSFDPRREQYF; CDR3nt: TGTGCCAGCAGCTTTGACCCGAGGAGGGAGCAGTACTTC
abundance: .; v_gene: TRBV4-1; d_gene: .; j_gene: TRBJ2-6; CDR3aa: CASSLQGFGANVLTF; CDR3nt: TGCGCCAGCAGCCTACAGGGTTTCGGGGCCAACGTCCTGACTTTC